This T cell receptor beta chain was sequenced for a study of blood T cell repertoires in COVID-19. For the study at large: Nucleic acid was either cDNA or gDNA, and it came from T cells, B-cell-depleted T cells, or PBMCs.

The CDR3 totals 15 residues. From germline, CDR1 is MNHEY and CDR2 SVGAGI. The trim removed 4 bases at V and 5 bases at J, leaving 9 bases unmatched. Data came from immunoSEQ multiplex PCR; TCRdb stores just in-frame clones and leaves some out. The sample consists of tens of thousands of clones, approximately 81% of them appearing once. The chain combines TRBV6-5 with TRBJ2-7; the match to TRBD2 covers 9 bases. The source is an elderly woman with COVID-19, enrolled during active disease. Material for sequencing was peripheral blood. CDR3 coding DNA: TGTGCCAGCAGTTTTGCCGGGACTAGCATCGACGAGCAGTACTTC. Translated, it gives CASSFAGTSIDEQYF.